The following is a TCR beta chain sequence with its context. The entry originates in a study of blood T cell repertoires in COVID-19. The CDR3 runs to 17 residues. J was trimmed by 7 bases and V by 3 bases; bases with no gene match: 12. Germline values: CDR1 KGHDR, CDR2 SFDVKD. The method was immunoSEQ multiplex PCR; TCRdb's version includes in-frame clones alone and lacks a portion of them. The sample holds 120,000 or so clones, around two thirds seen once. The receptor was isolated from a woman in her seventies with acute or convalescent COVID-19. The chain carries TRBV24-1 and TRBJ2-1, with TRBD2 matching 9 bases. The sequenced material came from peripheral blood. The DNA for the CDR3 is TGTGCCACCAGTGATCCTAAGAGCGGGGGGCGGAGTAATGAGCAGTTCTTC. This gives the protein CATSDPKSGGRSNEQFF.